This T cell receptor beta chain is from a study of T cell repertoires in cytomegalovirus infection. Turning to the study itself: Carrying CMV and the relevant HLA type showed in public TCR beta signatures. Study-level points and caveats: Summed frequency of shared TCR beta families picked out CMV carriers who also had the relevant HLA. CMV-specific TCR beta clonotypes restricted by HLA-C dominated the ex vivo response.

This clonotype was counted ten times or more. Its antigen remains unidentified. The length of the CDR3 is 14 residues. Germline values: CDR1 MNHEY, CDR2 SMNVEV (reference sequence). V was shortened by 2 bases and J by 4 bases, with 11 bases between the two germline ends. TCRdb analysed the reads with MiXCR anew, one entry per CDR3 protein. The repertoire holds some 250,000 distinct CDR3 sequences, with approximately 9.1% as singletons. Sequencing was carried out using PBMCs. This rearrangement joins TRBV27 to TRBJ1-1; no clear D gene. The receptor was derived from a human donor in good health (CMV status not recorded). Some clones in this sample may be carry-over from other donors' samples. CDR3 sequence (DNA): TGTGCCAGCAGTTTAAGCCGCCTGGGCACTGAAGCTTTCTTT. This gives the protein CASSLSRLGTEAFF.